Each of the 23 T cell receptor beta chains below was sequenced from the same sample in a study of blood T cells in healthy people across ages. Primed by a sample-barcoded 5' primer and a J-beta primer mix, a second PCR proceeded for about 7 to 11 cycles. TCRdb itself ran the 5' RACE reads through MiXCR, one entry per CDR3 protein. The sample consists of 730,000 or so distinct CDR3 sequences, around two fifths of them appearing once. Sequencing was done on a sample of blood. These receptors were obtained from a man older than 75 in good health.

This chain links TRBV6-5 with TRBJ2-1; TRBD2 is a possible D gene (5 bases). From germline, CDR1 is MNHEY and CDR2 SVGAGI. The V and J ends lost 4 bases and 4 bases respectively, with 11 bases between them. The CDR3 covers 14 residues. CDR3 bases: TGTGCCAGCAGTTCCAACGGGATTTACAATGAGCAGTTCTTC. Its translation: CASSSNGIYNEQFF.

J is TRBJ2-7 and V is TRBV5-5, with 8 bases matching TRBD1. The CDR3 totals 12 residues. Germline V gene data show CDR1 as SGHKS and CDR2 as YYEKEE (reference sequence). Germline trimming cut 7 bases from V and 3 bases from J; bases unmatched to any gene: 3. The CDR3 here is CASAGQGYEQYF. The CDR3 region has the DNA TGTGCCAGCGCCGGACAGGGCTACGAGCAGTACTTC. Together with reference TRBV5-5 and TRBJ2-7, the CDR3 gives the full variable domain: DAGVTQSPTHLIKTRGQQVTLRCSPISGHKSVSWYQQVLGQGPQFIFQYYEKEERGRGNFPDRFSARQFPNYSSELNVNALLLGDSALYLCASAGQGYEQYFGPGTRLTVT.

The chain carries TRBV9 and TRBJ2-6; possible D gene TRBD1, 6 bases. Trimming stripped 3 bases from V and 0 bases from J, with 10 bases between. Germline V gives CDR1 SGDLS, CDR2 YYNGEE. The CDR3 runs 16 residues. This chain's CDR3 is CASSGDRYSGANVLTF. The CDR3 DNA follows: TGTGCCAGCAGCGGCGACAGGTACTCTGGGGCCAACGTCCTGACTTTC. Full variable domain (rest looked up from reference TRBV9 and TRBJ2-6): DSGVTQTPKHLITATGQRVTLRCSPRSGDLSVYWYQQSLDQGLQFLIQYYNGEERAKGNILERFSAQQFPDLHSELNLSSLELGDSALYFCASSGDRYSGANVLTFGAGSRLTVL.

In this sample, this clonotype turned up a few times. The J gene is TRBJ2-1, the V gene TRBV9; the match to TRBD2 covers 15 bases. This CDR3 has 16 residues. The ends lost 4 bases at V and 8 bases at J; junction bases unmatched: 7. Germline V gene lookup returns CDR1 SGDLS and CDR2 YYNGEE. CDR3 DNA sequence: TGTGCCAGCAGCTCCCGGACTAGCGGGGGGGTTTATGAGCAGTTCTTC. Translated: CASSSRTSGGVYEQFF.

This clonotype occurred a few times. The chain joins TRBV12-3 or TRBV12-4 to TRBJ2-5; D might be TRBD1 (6 bases). The tail of the sequence fits TRBJ2-7 better, so the J call may be wrong. There are 13 residues in the CDR3. CDR3 amino acids: CASTSDSPYEQYF. The DNA for the CDR3 is TGTGCCAGCACGTCGGACAGTCCCTACGAGCAGTACTTC.

This sequence joins TRBV7-6 and TRBJ1-6, with D possibly matching TRBD1 (5 bases). Germline V gene lookup returns CDR1 SGHVS and CDR2 FNYEAQ. The CDR3 covers 18 residues. V was pared by 5 bases and J by 7 bases, with 24 bases between. The CDR3 DNA sequence: TGTGCCAGCAGCCAAGACACTGCTGGGGCTGGGGGGAATTCACCCCTCCACTTT. Its protein is CASSQDTAGAGGNSPLHF.

The rearrangement uses TRBV7-2 and TRBJ2-1; 11 nucleotides align to TRBD2. TRBJ2-7 explains the end of the DNA better; the J call may be wrong. Germline V gives CDR1 SGHTA, CDR2 FQGNSA. This CDR3 has 18 amino acids. CDR3 coding DNA: TGTGCCAGCAGCCGAAAACTGCAAGGGACTAGCGGATCCTACGAGCAGTACTTC. Its protein is CASSRKLQGTSGSYEQYF.

The rearrangement joins TRBV7-2 to TRBJ2-7; TRBD1 matches 7 bases. Losses at the gene ends were 1 base for V and 5 bases for J; bases not matched to a gene: 8. The CDR3 runs 15 residues. Per germline, CDR1 SGHTA and CDR2 FQGNSA. CDR3 sequence reads: CASSLVGAGGHEQYF. The CDR3 DNA reads as TGTGCCAGCAGCTTAGTTGGGGCAGGGGGTCACGAGCAGTACTTC.

V is TRBV5-4 and J is TRBJ2-7, with D perhaps matching TRBD1 (6 bases). Germline assignment: CDR1 SGHNT and CDR2 YYREEE (reference sequence). Trimming stripped 3 bases from V and 4 bases from J, with 14 bases between. CDR3 length equals 14 residues. Written as DNA, the CDR3 is TGTGCCAGCAGCTCTGGCAGGGGAATGTACGAGCAGTACTTC. It specifies CASSSGRGMYEQYF.

V usage is TRBV9 and J usage is TRBJ1-1; D unclear. Trimming left V 2 bases short and J 1 base short, with 12 bases between. In germline, CDR1 is SGDLS, CDR2 YYNGEE. The CDR3 spans 15 residues. Here the CDR3 DNA reads TGTGCCAGCAGCGTCTTGGGGAATCAGAACACTGAAGCTTTCTTT. The encoded protein is CASSVLGNQNTEAFF.

This clonotype was seen a handful of times. This chain links TRBV7-2 with TRBJ2-1; 8 bases agree with TRBD2. The CDR3 runs 15 residues. The trim removed 8 bases at V and 6 bases at J, leaving 12 bases unmatched. Germline V gene sequence: CDR1 SGHTA, CDR2 FQGNSA. The CDR3 DNA sequence: TGTGCCAGCGGCGGGACACGGGGGGGTGGCAATGAGCAGTTCTTC. Translating gives CASGGTRGGGNEQFF.

The chain combines TRBV11-3 with TRBJ2-3; the D gene is possibly TRBD2 (6 bases). The CDR3 extends over 12 amino acids. CDR1 and CDR2 (germline): SGHNT, YENEEA. Deletions cut 7 bases from V and 7 bases from J, with 12 bases between. CDR3 loop: CASIFAGHTQYF. DNA of the CDR3: TGTGCCAGCATCTTCGCGGGGCATACGCAGTATTTT.

The sample holds a few counts of this clonotype. The rearrangement links TRBV6-2 or TRBV6-3 to TRBJ2-7, with 8 bases lining up with TRBD1. The DNA end favors TRBJ2-5, so the J call may be wrong. The CDR3 has 15 residues. The germline V gene encodes CDR1 MNHEY and CDR2 SVGEGT. The DNA of the CDR3 is TGTGCCAGCACCCCACTAGGGACAGGAGAGGGGACCCAGTACTTC. Translated: CASTPLGTGEGTQYF.

The rearrangement links TRBV5-4 to TRBJ1-2, with a possible D match to TRBD1 (6 bases). Germline lookup yields CDR1 SGHNT and CDR2 YYREEE (reference sequence). The CDR3 sequence is 16 residues long. With 0 bases removed from V and 3 bases from J, the gap between germline ends came to 15 bases. The CDR3 is CASSLAFGAGDYGYTF. The CDR3, as DNA: TGTGCCAGCAGCTTGGCCTTTGGGGCAGGGGACTATGGCTACACCTTC.

The chain uses TRBV20-1 and TRBJ2-3, with D hard to call. CDR3 length: 13 amino acids. V lost 6 bases and J 2 bases, leaving 12 bases between the germline ends. Germline V CDR1 and CDR2: DFQATT, SNEGSKA (reference sequence). The CDR3 nucleotides read TGCAGTGCCAAAGGACCCTACACAGATACGCAGTATTTT. Amino acid sequence: CSAKGPYTDTQYF.

The genes are TRBV13 and TRBJ2-5, with 8 bases aligning to TRBD1. The CDR3 consists of 15 residues. Germline CDR1 reads PRHDT; CDR2 reads FYEKMQ (reference sequence). The ends lost 3 bases at V and 5 bases at J; junction bases unmatched: 8. CDR3 residues: CASSFRDRQKETQYF. In nucleotides, the CDR3 is TGTGCCAGCAGCTTCCGGGACAGGCAAAAGGAGACCCAGTACTTC. Drawing the rest from reference TRBV13 and TRBJ2-5, the complete variable domain is AAGVIQSPRHLIKEKRETATLKCYPIPRHDTVYWYQQGPGQDPQFLISFYEKMQSDKGSIPDRFSAQQFSDYHSELNMSSLELGDSALYFCASSFRDRQKETQYFGPGTRLLVL.

This clonotype was recorded at least ten times. The genes are TRBV7-2 and TRBJ2-3; 8 bases align to TRBD2. CDR3 size: 17 residues. The germline gives CDR1 SGHTA, CDR2 FQGNSA. V gave up 3 bases and J gave up 4 bases; unmatched junction bases: 12. CDR3 loop: CASSFLSGGGRSDTQYF. In DNA form, the CDR3 reads TGTGCCAGCAGCTTTCTCTCGGGGGGGGGGCGCTCAGATACGCAGTATTTT.

The chain uses TRBV29-1 and TRBJ2-3; 13 bases map to TRBD2. This CDR3 region has 15 residues. The V gene's germline CDR1 is SQVTM and CDR2 ANQGSEA. As DNA, the CDR3 is TGCACCCTGGGACTAGCGGGGACCAACACAGATACGCAGTATTTT. It specifies CTLGLAGTNTDTQYF.

The chain is built from TRBV11-3 and TRBJ2-1; 10 bases are a match to TRBD2. Germline V lookup: CDR1 SGHNT, CDR2 YENEEA. The CDR3 length is 16 residues. Trimming at V came to 1 base and at J to 6 bases, leaving 6 bases not matched to a gene. Here the CDR3 reads CASSLAPAGGANEQFF. The CDR3 nucleotides read TGTGCCAGCAGCTTAGCCCCAGCGGGGGGGGCCAATGAGCAGTTCTTC.

The chain links TRBV6-2 or TRBV6-3 to TRBJ2-3; D is undetermined. The CDR3 has 12 amino acids. With 4 bases removed from V and 7 bases from J, the gap between germline ends came to 9 bases. From germline, CDR1 is MNHEY and CDR2 SVGEGT. The CDR3 sequence is CASSLVSNTQYF. The CDR3, as DNA: TGTGCCAGCAGTTTGGTTAGTAATACGCAGTATTTT.

This clonotype was seen repeatedly, ten times or more. The V call is TRBV6-5, the J call TRBJ2-7, with D maybe TRBD1 (5 bases). The CDR3 consists of 12 residues. Germline assignment: CDR1 MNHEY and CDR2 SVGAGI. Between the trimmed V and J ends, which lost 5 bases and 12 bases, there was a span of 17 bases. This CDR3 reads CASSDQLNRRYF. The CDR3 DNA follows: TGTGCCAGCAGTGACCAGTTGAACAGGCGGTACTTC.

This sequence joins TRBV20-1 and TRBJ1-1; a possible D gene is TRBD1 (5 bases). V lost 3 bases and J lost 3, with 20 bases in between. The CDR3 totals 16 residues. The germline gives CDR1 DFQATT, CDR2 SNEGSKA (reference sequence). The CDR3 nucleotides read TGCAGTGCTAGCCCCGACTGGGGGGTAGTAGACACTGAAGCTTTCTTT. This codes for CSASPDWGVVDTEAFF.

The V and J genes are TRBV18 and TRBJ1-1; a possible D gene is TRBD1 (6 bases). The CDR3 totals 15 residues. V was clipped by 0 bases and J by 3 bases, with 11 bases between them. Germline V CDR1 and CDR2: KGHSH, LQKENI. CDR3 DNA: TGTGCCAGCTCACCACCGAAGGGGGGTGACACTGAAGCTTTCTTT. This gives the protein CASSPPKGGDTEAFF.